The T cell receptor (beta chain) described here comes from a study of blood T cell repertoires in COVID-19. Study information: Italy, Spain and the United States were the sources of the convalescent and acute COVID-19 samples. PBMCs, B-cell-depleted T cells, or T cells were the source of the cDNA or gDNA that made up the material.

In the original workflow: Reference gene primer amplification yielded estimated nucleated cell counts. Only in-frame clones appear in the TCRdb table, and some are missing; sequencing was by immunoSEQ multiplex PCR. Clone size and V and J calls were adopted from that table, with D and trimming inferred from the DNA. The sample contains roughly 130,000 clones, about 80% of which appear only once. J lost 7 bases, V lost 3 bases, and 4 bases had no gene match. Germline V gene lookup returns CDR1 SGDLS and CDR2 YYNGEE. The CDR3 runs 13 residues. Sequencing input: peripheral blood. This receptor was identified in a woman in her forties or fifties with acute or convalescent COVID-19. This chain connects TRBV9 to TRBJ1-2; 9 bases are shared with TRBD1. The CDR3, as DNA: TGTGCCAGCAGCGAGACGACAGGGGGTGGCTACACCTTC. It is translated as CASSETTGGGYTF. Together with reference TRBV9 and TRBJ1-2, the CDR3 gives the full variable domain: DSGVTQTPKHLITATGQRVTLRCSPRSGDLSVYWYQQSLDQGLQFLIQYYNGEERAKGNILERFSAQQFPDLHSELNLSSLELGDSALYFCASSETTGGGYTFGSGTRLTVV.